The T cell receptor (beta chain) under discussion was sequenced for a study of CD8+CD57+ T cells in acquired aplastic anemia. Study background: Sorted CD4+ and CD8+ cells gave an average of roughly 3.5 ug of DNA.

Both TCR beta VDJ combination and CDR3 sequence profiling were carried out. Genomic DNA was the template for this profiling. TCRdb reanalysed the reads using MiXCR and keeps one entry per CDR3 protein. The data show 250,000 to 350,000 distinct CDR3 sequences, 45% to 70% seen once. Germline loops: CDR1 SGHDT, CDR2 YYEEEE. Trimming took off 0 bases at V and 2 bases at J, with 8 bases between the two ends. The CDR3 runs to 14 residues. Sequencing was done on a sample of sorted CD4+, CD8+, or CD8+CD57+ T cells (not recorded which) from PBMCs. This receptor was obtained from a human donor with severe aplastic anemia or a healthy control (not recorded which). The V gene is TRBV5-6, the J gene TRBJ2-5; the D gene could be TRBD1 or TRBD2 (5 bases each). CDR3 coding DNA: TGTGCCAGCAGCTTGGCCGGGGCTCAAGAGACCCAGTACTTC. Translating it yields CASSLAGAQETQYF.